Reported below is one T cell receptor (beta chain). Its antigen is currently not known. Base-call qualities are not available, and no considerably larger clone is one nucleotide away. The sample comes from a study of T cell responses to AZD1222 COVID-19 vaccine (dated by TCRdb to the early 2020s). Regarding the study in general: AZD1222 recipients given second doses at about 4 weeks or at about 12 weeks were pooled, since spike-specific TCR depth and breadth were not found to differ between the two schedules. TCR sequencing was performed for roughly 250 trial participants, of whom roughly 200 were given two doses of AZD1222 and about 25 were given two doses of MenACWY control vaccine. Enrollment into the trials was organized by age into subgroups of 18-55, 56-69 and 70-plus years, and those subgroups contained approximately 150, 30 and 60 TCR-sequenced participants, respectively.

The meaning of the sample's time point label: baseline before first vaccination. Vaccinee samples came from UK trials COV001 and COV002, including a single-blind randomized controlled phase 2/3 trial of AZD1222 (ChAdOx1 nCoV-19) in healthy adults. For TCRbeta chain sequencing, PBMC samples were collected from trial participants at day 0 and at day 28 after the second dose. The CDR3 regions of human TCRbeta chains were analyzed by immunosequencing. For the original study's pipeline: TCRs in the repertoires were matched against a reference library of SARS-CoV-2-specific TCRs that had been generated with the MIRA antigen-specificity platform. Breadth was defined as the fraction of unique TCRs that were SARS-CoV-2-associated, and depth was defined as the fraction of total T cells that were SARS-CoV-2-associated. Each spike-specific TCR was assigned to its reactive spike region and to a CD4 or CD8 class using the MIRA data. Log10-transformed breadth and depth values were compared by one-way ANOVA with Sidak's multiple comparisons tests. TCRdb mirrors the immuneACCESS table, restricted to in-frame sequences. Some clones are absent from its copies; in checked studies, under half trace to an unresolved V gene, and the reason for the others is unknown. Clone size and the V and J calls come from that table; the DNA yielded D and trimming. The table for this sample lists 150,000 to 200,000 clones; over 80% of them were counted only once. Of the sample, under 8% is held by the ten largest clones.

General conclusions and limits of the study: The vaccine-associated CD4 TCRs covered the entire spike protein, and the dominant responses fell in regions 160-218 and 743-854. Because no day 14 peak-response samples were available, repertoires were characterized only after the peak T cell response. Participants were mostly white British, with more females than males. The authors suggested clonal diversity may have been underestimated. A significant rise in spike-specific TCR breadth and depth was observed after two AZD1222 doses relative to day 0 and relative to MenACWY recipients. In the small 56-69-year group, the increase in depth fell short of significance, most likely because of low power. Nearly half of unique spike-specific TCRs reportedly recognized epitopes outside regions mutated in the B.1.351 and B.1.1.7 variants. Conclusions about previously exposed vaccinees were limited because only six AZD1222 recipients were SARS-CoV-2 seropositive at baseline.

For this chain, trimming is 6 bases at the V end and 5 bases at the J end, and the number of junction bases without a gene match is 6. The CDR3 goes from the cysteine to the phenylalanine over 13 residues. Kept here is only the CDR3 DNA, which spans 39 bases and is read in frame from base 1. Taken from the germline V gene, the CDR1 and CDR2 loops are MDHEN and SYDVKM. The rearranged chain carries TRBV28 and TRBJ1-2, with 7 junctional bases fitting TRBD1. This specimen consisted of peripheral blood, obtained on day 0 of AZD1222 vaccination. The receptor was derived from an adult in good health. DNA sequence: TGTGCCAGCAGCCATACAGGGGCATATGGCTACACCTTC. It translates as CASSHTGAYGYTF.